What follows describes a single T cell receptor beta chain. The antigen is unknown. The identical CDR3 is also encoded by other nucleotide sequences in the sample. In chemo-refractory metastatic non-small-cell lung cancer, patients got ipilimumab CTLA-4 blockade together with focal radiation. Libraries were prepared by immunoSEQ multiplex PCR; TCRdb keeps only in-frame clonotypes and omits some of them. The top ten hold roughly 3.1% of the sample, which has about 59,000 clones, 70% to 80% seen once. This entry belongs to a study of radiotherapy plus CTLA-4 blockade in lung cancer. The overall study: Overall, 15% to 20% of patients showed an objective response, while 25% to 35% attained disease control. Broader study findings: There was expansion of tumor-derived TCR clones in blood after radiotherapy plus ipilimumab. Dynamics of early blood T cell clones, together with interferon-beta, were reportedly the best predictors of response.

The specimen comprised peripheral blood, sampled from a patient treated with radiotherapy plus ipilimumab. The receptor was isolated from a human donor with non-small cell lung cancer who had a complete response to radiotherapy plus ipilimumab.

In nucleotides, the CDR3 is TGTGCCAGCAGTTACTCGGGGGGTTCTGGGGCCAACGTCCTGACTTTC. Residues: CASSYSGGSGANVLTF. The J gene is TRBJ2-6, the V gene TRBV6-5, with D perhaps matching TRBD2 (6 bases). From germline, CDR1 is MNHEY and CDR2 SVGAGI. V lost 0 bases and J lost 1, with 7 bases in between. The CDR3 is made up of 16 amino acids.